Shown below are 17 T cell receptor beta chains from a single sample sequenced in a study of shared clonotypes between healthy human individuals (TCRdb year 2020). CD8 naive samples were CD45RO-negative cells positively selected for CCR7, giving a CD45RA+CCR7+ population that excluded TemRA cells. The library was produced with the immunoSEQ multiplex PCR assay. The table was pulled from immuneACCESS by TCRdb, which kept in-frame rearrangements only. Such tables lose some clones; where checked, under half of the loss comes from unresolved V genes, and the rest has no known cause. The sample table holds a few million clones, of which 93% were seen once. Over 1.5% of the sample is in the top ten clones. Sequencing input: naive CD8+ T cells from PBMCs. Per the publication, the cell subset or site label means: CD45RA+CCR7+. The receptors stem from a man aged 18 to 30 in good health. Some clones in this sample may be carry-over from other donors' samples.

The V and J genes are TRBV7-9 and TRBJ2-3; TRBD2 is a possible D gene (6 bases). V lost 5 bases and J 4 bases, leaving 16 bases between the germline ends. In germline, CDR1 is SEHNR, CDR2 FQNEAQ (reference sequence). CDR3 length: 15 residues. In DNA, the CDR3 is TGTGCCAGCAGCGCCGCCGGGCCGGGGGCAGATACGCAGTATTTT. It codes for CASSAAGPGADTQYF.

The chain joins TRBV11-2 to TRBJ2-7; TRBD2 matches at 10 bases. CDR3 length: 18 residues. From germline, CDR1 is SGHAT and CDR2 FQNNGV. V lost 5 bases, J lost 2 bases, and 15 bases stayed unmatched. In DNA form, the CDR3 reads TGTGCCAGCAGCCGAACAACCCCTCTAGCGGGAGCTCCCTACGAGCAGTACTTC. It translates to CASSRTTPLAGAPYEQYF.

Here the CDR3 reads CASSLVGRSGYTF. The CDR3 nucleotides are TGTGCCAGCAGTTTAGTGGGGCGGAGTGGCTACACCTTC. The chain links TRBV27 to TRBJ1-2; the D gene is possibly TRBD1 (5 bases). The germline V gene has CDR1 MNHEY and CDR2 SMNVEV (reference sequence). The CDR3 is made up of 13 amino acids. Trimming stripped 2 bases from V and 7 bases from J, with 11 bases between.

V and J are TRBV9 and TRBJ2-1; TRBD1 matches 7 bases. The CDR3 covers 15 residues. J gave up 3 bases and V 4 bases, and 7 bases lay outside the gene matches. Germline V CDR1 and CDR2: SGDLS, YYNGEE. CDR3 in DNA: TGTGCCAGCAGCCCGGAGGACAGGTTCTACAATGAGCAGTTCTTC. It is translated as CASSPEDRFYNEQFF.

V is TRBV5-1 and J is TRBJ2-1; a possible D gene is TRBD1 (7 bases). In germline, CDR1 is SGHRS, CDR2 YFSETQ. Trimming removed 4 bases at V and 7 bases at J, with 15 bases between. The CDR3 sequence is 14 residues long. For the CDR3, the DNA is TGCGCCAGCAGCCTGCGGGGACAGTTGAATGAGCAGTTCTTC. This codes for CASSLRGQLNEQFF. Looking up the rest from reference TRBV5-1 and TRBJ2-1 gives the full variable domain: KAGVTQTPRYLIKTRGQQVTLSCSPISGHRSVSWYQQTPGQGLQFLFEYFSETQRNKGNFPGRFSGRQFSNSRSEMNVSTLELGDSALYLCASSLRGQLNEQFFGPGTRLTVL.

The rearrangement uses TRBV7-9 and TRBJ1-2; D is undetermined. Per the germline V gene, CDR1 is SEHNR and CDR2 is FQNEAQ (reference sequence). This CDR3 has 14 residues. Trimming left V 2 bases short and J 8 bases short, with 15 bases between. This chain's CDR3 is CASSLKTDRRGYTF. In DNA, the CDR3 is TGTGCCAGCAGCTTAAAAACGGATCGGAGAGGCTACACCTTC.

V usage is TRBV28 and J usage is TRBJ2-5; 7 bases map to TRBD1. Germline V lookup: CDR1 MDHEN, CDR2 SYDVKM. The CDR3 sequence is 16 residues long. V dropped 3 bases and J dropped 2; count of bases not matched to a gene: 9. The CDR3 loop is CASSFGLQDRQETQYF. The DNA for the CDR3 is TGTGCCAGCAGTTTTGGGTTACAGGACAGGCAAGAGACCCAGTACTTC.

The rearrangement joins TRBV19 to TRBJ2-7; D is perhaps TRBD1 (5 bases). CDR3 length equals 12 residues. Germline values: CDR1 LNHDA, CDR2 SQIVND (reference sequence). V was shortened by 5 bases and J by 6 bases, with 11 bases between the two germline ends. The CDR3 bases are TGTGCCAGTAGTTTCAGGGTCGGCGAGCAGTACTTC. Encoded protein: CASSFRVGEQYF.

This clone was counted a single time. V is TRBV7-6 and J is TRBJ2-3; 10 bases align to TRBD2. Looked up from germline, CDR1 is SGHVS and CDR2 is FNYEAQ. V lost 2 bases and J lost 2; bases outside the gene matches: 10. The CDR3 runs 18 residues. The CDR3 DNA is TGTGCCAGCAGCTTACCCCCCAAGCTAGCGGGGGCCACAGATACGCAGTATTTT. This translates into CASSLPPKLAGATDTQYF.

As to this clone: Within the sample, other DNA sequences also encode this same CDR3. The CDR3 DNA follows: TGTGCCAGCAGTTTCGTTGGGGGCAATCAGCCCCAGCATTTT. Its translation is CASSFVGGNQPQHF. This chain links TRBV27 with TRBJ1-5; D ambiguous. CDR1 is MNHEY and CDR2 is SMNVEV in the germline V gene (reference sequence). The CDR3 loop spans 14 amino acids. V dropped 3 bases and J dropped 2 bases, with 8 bases sitting between them.

The chain joins TRBV6-5 to TRBJ2-5, with a tentative D call TRBD2 (7 bases). The CDR3 runs to 15 residues. V was cut by 8 bases and J by 5 bases, with 21 bases left in between. Germline CDR1 MNHEY, CDR2 SVGAGI. CDR3 region: CASQRGTGRGETQYF. CDR3 DNA: TGTGCCAGCCAAAGGGGAACAGGGAGGGGGGAGACCCAGTACTTC.

As for this clone: Other DNA sequences in this specimen translate into the identical CDR3. The chain couples TRBV7-9 to TRBJ2-5; D may match TRBD1 or TRBD2 (5 bases each). Germline loops: CDR1 SEHNR, CDR2 FQNEAQ (reference sequence). There are 14 residues in the CDR3. V was clipped by 2 bases and J by 3 bases, with 10 bases between them. CDR3 sequence (DNA): TGTGCCAGCAGCTTACGGCAGGGAGAAGAGACCCAGTACTTC. It translates to CASSLRQGEETQYF.

The rearrangement uses TRBV13 and TRBJ2-5, with TRBD2 as a possible D gene (6 bases). The CDR3 is 13 residues long. Germline V lookup: CDR1 PRHDT, CDR2 FYEKMQ (reference sequence). V dropped 3 bases and J dropped 4 bases, with 9 bases sitting between them. The CDR3 reads CASSFTGGETQYF. The CDR3 DNA is TGTGCCAGCAGCTTTACCGGGGGAGAGACCCAGTACTTC.

The rearrangement uses TRBV5-4 and TRBJ2-5; 7 nucleotides match TRBD2. From germline, CDR1 is SGHNT and CDR2 YYREEE (reference sequence). This CDR3 contains 15 residues. The V and J ends lost 4 bases and 9 bases, in that order; junction bases with no gene match: 15. The CDR3 protein is CASSGGGVPLVAQYF. In DNA, the CDR3 is TGTGCCAGCAGCGGGGGAGGGGTACCGCTTGTGGCCCAGTACTTC.

V gene TRBV28 combines with J gene TRBJ2-7, with D possibly TRBD1 on 6 matching bases. The CDR3 has 17 amino acids. The V end was cut by 5 bases, the J end by 2 bases, with 22 bases between. Germline V lookup: CDR1 MDHEN, CDR2 SYDVKM. CDR3 in amino acids: CASSRGSGTSKPYEQYF. The CDR3 DNA sequence: TGTGCCAGCAGTAGGGGGTCCGGGACGTCTAAACCCTACGAGCAGTACTTC.

This clone appeared a few times. Other nucleotide sequences from this sample produce the same CDR3. This rearrangement joins TRBV28 to TRBJ1-5; D is unresolved. The CDR3 loop spans 14 amino acids. V lost 4 bases to trimming and J lost 4 bases, with 11 bases between them. The germline V gene encodes CDR1 MDHEN and CDR2 SYDVKM. The CDR3 bases are TGTGCCAGCAGTTCGACATACACTAATCAGCCCCAGCATTTT. It specifies CASSSTYTNQPQHF.

V is TRBV11-2 and J is TRBJ2-2; D is undetermined. Germline values: CDR1 SGHAT, CDR2 FQNNGV. This CDR3 spans 15 amino acids. The V end was cut by 1 base, the J end by 6 bases, with 12 bases between. DNA for the CDR3: TGTGCCAGCAGCTTAGTACGGTCCGGCTCCGGGGAGCTGTTTTTT. Translation gives CASSLVRSGSGELFF.